Described below is a single T cell receptor beta chain sequence and its context. This receptor's antigen is unknown. Qualities for individual bases were not recorded, and no much larger clone is one base off. The data were obtained in a study of post-analysis software for immune sequencing data (dated by TCRdb to about 2015). The study in broad terms: Recorded disease courses included relapsing-remitting, secondary progressive and progressive-relapsing multiple sclerosis, with some patients lacking subtype annotation. The patient repertoires were compared against around eleven previously published healthy control repertoires obtained from donors aged roughly 6 to 25 years. A subset of samples was prepared in parallel using single-end sample barcoding, then pooled and co-amplified after Illumina adapter ligation. The research as a whole found: A handful of TRBV segments, including TRBV5-6, TRBV5-1 and TRBV20-1, were significantly more frequent in patients than controls. When samples were clustered directly using the F measure, samples prepared in the same batch co-clustered strongly, which prompted a batch-effect correction. Compared with controls, multiple sclerosis patients had significantly lower normalized Chao1 diversity, a finding suggesting substantial peripheral T-cell clonal expansion. The multiple sclerosis patient group was slightly younger than the control group.

Library creation used PCR. The sequencing machine was an Illumina HiSeq 2500. To reduce PCR and sequencing biases, unique molecular identifiers were built into the TCR beta cDNA libraries. Roughly 0.5 million cDNA molecules were obtained per 1 to 10 million input T cells, so each molecule approximated one T cell. The same protocol used for the earlier healthy control dataset was applied to prepare and sequence the patient libraries. Samples belonging to the same batch were prepared together, multiplexed and sequenced on a shared HiSeq lane. The paper's data handling went like this. MIGEC handled the raw barcoded reads, throwing out single-read molecular identifier groups before consensus assembly and CDR3 extraction. Clonotype tables were post-analysed with VDJtools, and diversity was normalized by down-sampling all datasets to the smallest sample size. Repertoire overlap clustering matched CDR3 amino acid but not nucleotide sequences to correct batch-related cross-sample contamination. TCRdb ran its own pipeline on the public reads, namely fastp trimming at Q25 and MiXCR clone calling, and kept in-frame beta chains. Every distinct CDR3 protein forms one entry, paired with its most common genes and DNA. Here the V and J calls rest on TCRdb's processing, not on the authors' analysis. The sample table shows 650,000 to 850,000 distinct CDR3 sequences, and under 70% are seen once. The ten largest account for 4.6% of the sample.

To demonstrate the VDJtools post-analysis software, the study profiled TCR beta repertoires from the peripheral blood of around 13 young patients with multiple sclerosis. Multiple sclerosis patients were children and adolescents aged about 6 to 16 years. The germline V gene sets CDR1 to SGHDN and CDR2 to FVKESK. The CDR3 sequence holds 13 residues, the cysteine and phenylalanine included. Only CDR3 DNA remains: 39 bases, in frame from the first base. V loses 6 bases of germline sequence and J loses 3 bases, and the interval between the two ends is 11 bases. This receptor was obtained from a girl aged 10-17 years with multiple sclerosis. The specimen sequenced was blood. The sequence joins TRBV14 to TRBJ1-2; no D gene is confidently identified. In nucleotides, the sequence is TGTGCCAGCAGTCAGAGCATGGACTATGGCTACACCTTC. This codes for CASSQSMDYGYTF.